A selection of T cell receptor beta chains follows, all from one sample in a study of OX40 agonist ivuxolimab in advanced cancers. Generated by immunoSEQ multiplex PCR, the TCRdb table keeps only in-frame clones and is missing some. The table includes more than 40,000 clones, approximately 89% detected once. The source was CD4+ or CD8+ T cells sorted from blood, collected in a trial of the OX40 agonist ivuxolimab. Receptors originate from an adult with an advanced solid tumor such as melanoma, head and neck, liver or kidney cancer. Each CDR3 is given with its conserved first and last residue. The D gene is left open where the match is weak. Only some rows state a clone size, as once, few, many or a class for expanded clones.

v_call	d_call	j_call	clone_size	cdr3_aa	cdr3_nt
TRBV4-3	-	TRBJ1-3	-	CASSQDFTGHSSRWYF	TGCGCCAGCAGCCAAGATTTCACGGGACACTCATCAAGGTGGTATTTT
TRBV6-4	TRBD1	TRBJ1-5	-	CASSDRAQIGTGGQPQHF	TGTGCCAGCAGTGATCGGGCTCAGATCGGGACAGGGGGACAGCCCCAGCATTTT
TRBV4-3	-	TRBJ1-2	-	CASSQAGANYGYTF	TGCGCCAGCAGCCAAGCTGGAGCTAACTATGGCTACACCTTC
TRBV28	TRBD1	TRBJ1-6	once	CASGDRSINSPLHF	TGTGCCAGCGGGGACAGGTCGATTAATTCACCCCTCCACTTT
TRBV7-9	TRBD1	TRBJ2-5	-	CASSPGTDQETQYF	TGTGCCAGCAGCCCGGGGACAGACCAAGAGACCCAGTACTTC
TRBV6-1	TRBD2	TRBJ2-7	-	CASSSGGNEQYF	TGTGCCAGTTCCAGCGGGGGCAACGAGCAGTACTTC
TRBV1	-	TRBJ1-6	-	CTSSQLALDANSPLHF	TGCACCAGCAGCCAACTGGCCCTAGACGCCAATTCACCCCTCCACTTT
TRBV6-5	TRBD1	TRBJ2-5	-	CASRDSGQGQETQYF	TGTGCCAGCAGGGATTCCGGACAGGGACAAGAGACCCAGTACTTC
TRBV9	TRBD2	TRBJ2-4	-	CASSPVAGGNIQYF	TGTGCCAGCAGCCCTGTAGCGGGAGGTAACATTCAGTACTTC
TRBV7-3	TRBD1	TRBJ2-3	few	CASSRQGGTQYF	TGTGCCAGCAGCCGACAGGGGGGTACGCAGTATTTT
TRBV5-5	TRBD1	TRBJ2-1	few	CASRYETGQYNEQFF	TGTGCCAGCAGGTATGAGACGGGACAGTACAATGAGCAGTTCTTC
TRBV7-2	-	TRBJ1-2	-	CASSLVSTRREVGGYTF	TGTGCCAGCAGCTTAGTCTCCACCCGCCGGGAGGTTGGTGGCTACACCTTC
TRBV28	-	TRBJ1-2	-	CASSFSQEINYGYTF	TGTGCCAGCAGTTTTAGTCAGGAGATTAACTATGGCTACACCTTC
TRBV27	-	TRBJ2-1	-	CASSLSSGYSYNEQFF	TGTGCCAGCAGTTTATCGTCGGGATATTCCTACAATGAGCAGTTCTTC
TRBV13	TRBD2	TRBJ2-2	-	CASSGGEGNTGELFF	TGTGCCAGCTCGGGAGGGGAGGGAAACACCGGGGAGCTGTTTTTT
TRBV10-3	TRBD1	TRBJ2-1	once	CAISPRGPHEQFF	TGTGCCATTAGCCCCAGGGGGCCCCATGAGCAGTTCTTC
TRBV4-1	TRBD2	TRBJ2-5	-	CASSYGIAGQETQYF	TGCGCCAGCAGCTACGGGATAGCGGGGCAAGAGACCCAGTACTTC
TRBV7-3	-	TRBJ2-2	-	CASSLSTGELFF	TGTGCCAGCAGCTTAAGCACCGGGGAGCTGTTTTTT
TRBV7-7	-	TRBJ1-5	-	CASSSTMVRGPYSNQPQHF	TGTGCCAGCAGCTCAACTATGGTCCGGGGGCCGTATAGCAATCAGCCCCAGCATTTT
TRBV4-1	-	TRBJ1-5	-	CASSQVLGNQPQHF	TGCGCCAGCAGCCAAGTCCTAGGAAATCAGCCCCAGCATTTT
TRBV11-2	-	TRBJ1-1	once	CASSFVTGVPEAFF	TGTGCCAGCAGTTTTGTGACAGGAGTACCTGAAGCTTTCTTT
TRBV4-1	-	TRBJ1-4	-	CASSQERGDEKLFF	TGCGCCAGCAGCCAAGAAAGGGGGGATGAAAAACTGTTTTTT
TRBV6-5	-	TRBJ2-7	-	CASSYSVFGTYEQYF	TGTGCCAGCAGTTACTCGGTTTTCGGAACCTACGAGCAGTACTTC
TRBV5-6	TRBD2	TRBJ2-2	once	CASIWGGESGELFF	TGTGCCAGCATCTGGGGGGGAGAGTCCGGGGAGCTGTTTTTT
TRBV4-3	-	TRBJ2-7	-	CASSQEPGKSYEQYF	TGCGCCAGCAGCCAAGAGCCAGGGAAATCCTACGAGCAGTACTTC
TRBV9	-	TRBJ2-7	-	CASSVLDGGYEQYF	TGTGCCAGCAGCGTTCTGGATGGTGGGTACGAGCAGTACTTC
TRBV7-9	TRBD1	TRBJ2-3	once	CASSPPSGQGVNADTQYF	TGTGCCAGCAGCCCTCCCTCGGGACAGGGCGTGAATGCAGATACGCAGTATTTT
TRBV7-3	TRBD2	TRBJ2-1	-	CASSGLAGADDNNEQFF	TGTGCCAGCAGCGGACTAGCGGGGGCCGACGACAACAATGAGCAGTTCTTC
TRBV28	-	TRBJ2-1	once	CASSYNEQFF	TGTGCCAGTAGTTACAATGAGCAGTTCTTC
TRBV4-3	TRBD2	TRBJ2-1	-	CASSQDYSGTSGNNEQFF	TGCGCCAGCAGCCAAGATTATTCCGGGACTAGCGGGAACAATGAGCAGTTCTTC
TRBV7-8	-	TRBJ2-7	-	CASSPPGVGSWDEQYF	TGTGCCAGCAGCCCCCCGGGCGTGGGCTCGTGGGACGAGCAGTACTTC
TRBV4-3	TRBD1	TRBJ1-3	-	CASSPVGQGWPGNTIYF	TGCGCCAGCAGCCCCGTAGGACAGGGCTGGCCTGGAAACACCATATATTTT
TRBV14	-	TRBJ2-2	-	CASSQGPMSGELFF	TGTGCCAGCAGCCAAGGCCCCATGTCCGGGGAGCTGTTTTTT
TRBV9	-	TRBJ1-3	-	CASSVEGTAGYGNTIYF	TGTGCCAGCAGCGTAGAAGGTACGGCAGGGTATGGAAACACCATATATTTT
TRBV29-1	-	TRBJ1-2	-	CSVVDAWGYTF	TGCAGCGTTGTTGACGCTTGGGGCTACACCTTC
TRBV7-8	TRBD1	TRBJ1-5	-	CASSHFYGQGDQPQHF	TGTGCCAGCAGCCATTTTTATGGACAGGGTGATCAGCCCCAGCATTTT
TRBV13	-	TRBJ2-7	-	CASSGQGHEQYF	TGTGCCAGCAGCGGCCAGGGCCACGAGCAGTACTTC
TRBV5-8	TRBD1	TRBJ1-2	once	CASSFRDSQFYGYTF	TGTGCCAGCAGCTTCAGGGACAGCCAGTTCTATGGCTACACCTTC
TRBV27	-	TRBJ2-7	-	CASSSRKTATYEQYF	TGTGCCAGCAGTTCGAGAAAGACAGCTACCTACGAGCAGTACTTC
TRBV9	-	TRBJ2-7	-	CASSPKGGGRSYEQYF	TGTGCCAGCAGCCCCAAAGGAGGAGGACGCTCCTACGAGCAGTACTTC
TRBV6-5	-	TRBJ2-4	-	CASSYGQGDIQYF	TGTGCCAGCAGTTACGGGCAGGGAGACATTCAGTACTTC
TRBV10-2	TRBD2	TRBJ2-1	-	CASSPSGSYNEQFF	TGCGCCAGCAGTCCTAGCGGCTCCTACAATGAGCAGTTCTTC
TRBV7-8	-	TRBJ2-2	-	CASSFSPYRTPNTGELFF	TGTGCCAGCAGCTTCAGCCCCTACCGAACCCCGAACACCGGGGAGCTGTTTTTT
TRBV6-6	-	TRBJ2-7	-	CASSGEATGYEQYF	TGTGCCAGCAGTGGTGAAGCGACAGGCTACGAGCAGTACTTC
TRBV7-2	TRBD2	TRBJ2-3	-	CASSYGTTGTDTQYF	TGTGCCAGCAGCTATGGGACTACTGGGACAGATACGCAGTATTTT
TRBV10-3	-	TRBJ2-7	-	CAISDVSGGSYEQYF	TGTGCCATCAGTGACGTTTCCGGGGGCTCCTACGAGCAGTACTTC
TRBV13	TRBD1	TRBJ2-7	-	CASSVQGGYEQYF	TGTGCCAGCAGCGTACAGGGGGGCTACGAGCAGTACTTC
TRBV5-6	-	TRBJ2-7	-	CASSLYPGSEQYF	TGTGCCAGCAGCTTGTATCCGGGGTCCGAGCAGTACTTC
TRBV19	TRBD2	TRBJ2-7	-	CASSTRTSGDEQYF	TGTGCCAGTAGTACGAGGACTAGCGGAGACGAGCAGTACTTC